The clone carrying this TCR beta chain was observed a single time. Its cognate antigen is unknown. V was trimmed by 10 bases and J by 7 bases, leaving 24 bases between them. The CDR3 spans 14 residues. The sample belongs to a study of shared clonotypes between healthy human individuals. The study, taken as a whole, reports: Sorted-subset sequencing, rarefaction showed, was incomplete despite large depth.

Template for every sorted-subset replicate PCR totaled roughly 200 ng DNA, approximately 30,000 T cell genomes. Profiled with immunoSEQ multiplex PCR; TCRdb holds only in-frame clones, not every one. The sample records about 2.2 million clones, 85% to 95% being singletons. The naive CD8 subset, CD45RO-negative cells positively selected for CCR7, excluded terminally differentiated effector memory CD45RA+ cells. This receptor was obtained from a man between 18 and 29 years old in good health. Some clones in this sample may be carry-over from other donors' samples. Sequenced material: naive CD8+ T cells from PBMCs. The chain employs TRBV5-3 and TRBJ2-7; D is perhaps TRBD2 (5 bases). TRBV5-3 is marked as an open reading frame, function uncertain. DNA for the CDR3: TGTGCCCGATACCCAACGACTGCGCGGAGGGAGCAGTACTTC. Translated: CARYPTTARREQYF.